The T cell receptor beta chain described here comes from a study of Ad26.COV2.S vaccination and SARS-CoV-2 variants. At the level of the study: Once or twice, 56 days apart, Ad26.COV2.S was delivered intramuscularly. Findings and limits, study-wide: Responses of spike-specific T cells (both CD8+ and CD4+) reportedly showed substantial breadth after vaccination.

Method: immunoSEQ multiplex PCR; TCRdb's copy keeps in-frame clones and lacks some. This sample has 350,000 to 500,000 clones; roughly 87% occur once, and the top ten carry approximately 4.3%. The CDR3 runs to 15 residues. Looked up from germline, CDR1 is LNHNV and CDR2 is YYDKDF (reference sequence). V dropped 0 bases and J dropped 2 bases, with 10 bases sitting between them. Regarding this clone: Antigen: not known.

Noted treatment: roughly 20 received Ad26.COV2.S at low or high dose, single or two shots; 5 received placebo; per-sample allocation not given. At day 63 after the first vaccine or placebo injection, samples were drawn. The clonotype comes from a person aged 18-60 years who received the Ad26.COV2.S COVID-19 vaccine or a placebo. Material: peripheral blood, obtained in a trial of Ad26.COV2.S vaccine versus placebo. The rearrangement links TRBV15 to TRBJ1-1; unclear D gene. The CDR3 region has the DNA TGTGCCACCAGCAGAGACCGACGGTTCAACACTGAAGCTTTCTTT. It codes for CATSRDRRFNTEAFF.